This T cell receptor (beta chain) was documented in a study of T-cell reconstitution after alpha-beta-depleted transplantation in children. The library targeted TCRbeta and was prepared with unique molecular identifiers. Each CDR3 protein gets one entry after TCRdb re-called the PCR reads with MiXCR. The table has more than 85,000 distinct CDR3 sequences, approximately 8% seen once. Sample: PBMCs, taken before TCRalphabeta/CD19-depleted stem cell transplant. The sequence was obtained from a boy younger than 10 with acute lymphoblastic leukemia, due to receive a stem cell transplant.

CDR3 DNA sequence: TGCGCCAGCAGCTACGCCGAGACAGGCTCCTACGAGCAGTACTTC. Translating it yields CASSYAETGSYEQYF. The rearrangement uses TRBV4-3 and TRBJ2-7; weak D call: TRBD1 (6 bases). Germline CDR1 LGHNA, CDR2 YSLEER. This CDR3 is built from 15 residues. V dropped 5 bases and J dropped 0 bases, with 14 bases sitting between them.